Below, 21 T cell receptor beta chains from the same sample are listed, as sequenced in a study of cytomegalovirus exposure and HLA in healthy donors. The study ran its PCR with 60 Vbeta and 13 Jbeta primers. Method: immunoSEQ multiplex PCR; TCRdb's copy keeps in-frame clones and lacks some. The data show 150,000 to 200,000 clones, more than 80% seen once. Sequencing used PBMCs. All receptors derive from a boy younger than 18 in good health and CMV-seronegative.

This CDR3 reads CASSRDRGTDTQYF. CDR3 coding DNA: TGTGCCAGCTCTCGGGACAGGGGAACAGATACGCAGTATTTT. The chain uses TRBV18 and TRBJ2-3; 10 bases match TRBD1. Germline assignment: CDR1 KGHSH and CDR2 LQKENI. The CDR3 runs to 14 residues. V was pared by 6 bases and J by 3 bases, with 3 bases of the junction left unmatched.

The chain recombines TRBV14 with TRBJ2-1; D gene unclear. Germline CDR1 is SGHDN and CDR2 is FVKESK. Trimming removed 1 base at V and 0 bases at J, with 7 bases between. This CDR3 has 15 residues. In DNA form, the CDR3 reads TGTGCCAGCAGCCAAGGGCGGATCTCCTACAATGAGCAGTTCTTC. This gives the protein CASSQGRISYNEQFF.

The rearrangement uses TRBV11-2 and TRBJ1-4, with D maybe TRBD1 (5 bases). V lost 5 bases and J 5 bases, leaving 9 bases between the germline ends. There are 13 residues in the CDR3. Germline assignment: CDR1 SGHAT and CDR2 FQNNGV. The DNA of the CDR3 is TGTGCCAGCAGCCATGACAGCAATGAAAAACTGTTTTTT. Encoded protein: CASSHDSNEKLFF.

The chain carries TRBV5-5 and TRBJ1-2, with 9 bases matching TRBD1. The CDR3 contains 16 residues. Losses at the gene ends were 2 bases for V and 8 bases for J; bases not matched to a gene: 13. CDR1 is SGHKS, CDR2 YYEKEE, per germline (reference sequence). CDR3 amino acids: CASSFLHRTGEVGYTF. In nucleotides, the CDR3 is TGTGCCAGCAGCTTTTTACACCGGACAGGGGAGGTAGGCTACACCTTC.

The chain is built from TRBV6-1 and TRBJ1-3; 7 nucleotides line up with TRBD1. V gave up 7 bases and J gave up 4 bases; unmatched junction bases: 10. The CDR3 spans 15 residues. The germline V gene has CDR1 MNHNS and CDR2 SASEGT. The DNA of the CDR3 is TGTGCCAGCAAGCTCGACAGGGACTCCGGAAACACCATATATTTT. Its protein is CASKLDRDSGNTIYF.

The CDR3 DNA follows: TGTGCCAGCAGTCCTCCCCGCACAGATACGCAGTATTTT. Its translation: CASSPPRTDTQYF. The rearrangement uses TRBV27 and TRBJ2-3; D call uncertain. CDR3 size: 13 residues. The germline V gene has CDR1 MNHEY and CDR2 SMNVEV (reference sequence). Deletions cut 5 bases from V and 1 base from J, with 7 bases between.

CDR3 in DNA: TGCGCCAGCAGCTTGATCCCAGGGGACGAGCAGTACTTC. This encodes CASSLIPGDEQYF. This rearrangement joins TRBV5-1 to TRBJ2-7, with D perhaps TRBD1 (6 bases). With 1 base removed from V and 5 bases from J, the gap between germline ends came to 10 bases. CDR3 size: 13 residues. The germline V gene has CDR1 SGHRS and CDR2 YFSETQ. The full variable domain, rest sourced from reference TRBV5-1 and TRBJ2-7, is KAGVTQTPRYLIKTRGQQVTLSCSPISGHRSVSWYQQTPGQGLQFLFEYFSETQRNKGNFPGRFSGRQFSNSRSEMNVSTLELGDSALYLCASSLIPGDEQYFGPGTRLTVT.

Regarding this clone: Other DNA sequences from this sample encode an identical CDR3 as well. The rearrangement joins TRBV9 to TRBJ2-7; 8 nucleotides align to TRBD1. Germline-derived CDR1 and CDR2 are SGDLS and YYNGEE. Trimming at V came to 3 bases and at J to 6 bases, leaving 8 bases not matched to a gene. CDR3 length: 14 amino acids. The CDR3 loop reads CASSGRTGSLEQYF. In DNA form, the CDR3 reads TGTGCCAGCAGCGGGCGGACAGGGTCTCTCGAGCAGTACTTC.

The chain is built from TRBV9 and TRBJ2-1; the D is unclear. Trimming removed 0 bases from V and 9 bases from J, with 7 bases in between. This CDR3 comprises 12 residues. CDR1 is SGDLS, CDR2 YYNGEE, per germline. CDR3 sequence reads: CASSVGAVEQFF. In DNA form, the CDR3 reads TGTGCCAGCAGCGTAGGGGCAGTTGAGCAGTTCTTC.

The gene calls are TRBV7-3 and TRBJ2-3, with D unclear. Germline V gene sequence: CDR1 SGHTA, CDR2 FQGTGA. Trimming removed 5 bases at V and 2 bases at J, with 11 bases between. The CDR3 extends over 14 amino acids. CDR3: CASSPLLSTDTQYF. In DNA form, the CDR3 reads TGTGCCAGCAGCCCACTGTTGTCCACAGATACGCAGTATTTT.

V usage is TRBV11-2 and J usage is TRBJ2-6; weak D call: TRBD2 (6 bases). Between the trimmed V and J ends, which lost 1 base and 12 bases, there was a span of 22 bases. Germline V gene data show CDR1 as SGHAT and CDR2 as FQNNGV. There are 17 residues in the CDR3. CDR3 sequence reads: CASSLVVAAGRRVVLTF. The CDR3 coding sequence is TGTGCCAGCAGCTTAGTGGTCGCGGCAGGGAGGCGGGTCGTCCTGACTTTC.

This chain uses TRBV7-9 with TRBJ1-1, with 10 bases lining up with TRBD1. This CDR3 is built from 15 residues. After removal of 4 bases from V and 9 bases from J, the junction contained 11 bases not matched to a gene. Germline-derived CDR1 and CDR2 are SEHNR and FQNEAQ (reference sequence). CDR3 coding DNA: TGTGCCAGCAGCTCGAGCGACAGGGGGCGCGGGAAAGCTTTCTTT. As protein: CASSSSDRGRGKAFF.

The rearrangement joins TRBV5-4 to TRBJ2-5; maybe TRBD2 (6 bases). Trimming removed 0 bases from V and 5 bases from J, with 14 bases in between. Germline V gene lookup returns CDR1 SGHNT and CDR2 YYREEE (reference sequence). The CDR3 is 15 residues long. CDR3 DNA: TGTGCCAGCAGCTTGGGGAGAGCGGGTAGGGAGACCCAGTACTTC. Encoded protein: CASSLGRAGRETQYF.

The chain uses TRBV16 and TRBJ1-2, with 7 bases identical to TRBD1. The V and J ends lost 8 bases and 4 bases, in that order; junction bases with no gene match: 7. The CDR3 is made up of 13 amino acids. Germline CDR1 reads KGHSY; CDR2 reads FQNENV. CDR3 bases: TGTGCCAGCGTGAAAACAGGGGTCTATGGCTACACCTTC. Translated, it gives CASVKTGVYGYTF. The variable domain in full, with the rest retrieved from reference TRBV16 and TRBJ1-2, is GEEVAQTPKHLVRGEGQKAKLYCAPIKGHSYVFWYQQVLKNEFKFLISFQNENVFDETGMPKERFSAKCLPNSPCSLEIQATKLEDSAVYFCASVKTGVYGYTFGSGTRLTVV.

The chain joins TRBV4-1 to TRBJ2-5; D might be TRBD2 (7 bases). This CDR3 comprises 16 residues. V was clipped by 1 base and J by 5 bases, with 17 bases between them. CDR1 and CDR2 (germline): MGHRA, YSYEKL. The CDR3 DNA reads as TGCGCCAGCAGCCAAGGGGGGGGACATACAAGGGAGACCCAGTACTTC. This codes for CASSQGGGHTRETQYF.

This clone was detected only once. CDR3 loop: CAWSAGDSNQPQHF. DNA of the CDR3: TGTGCCTGGAGTGCGGGGGACAGCAATCAGCCCCAGCATTTT. The V call is TRBV30, the J call TRBJ1-5; tentative D call: TRBD1 (5 bases). Germline lookup yields CDR1 GTSNPN and CDR2 SVGIG (reference sequence). V was clipped by 1 base and J by 1 base, with 8 bases between them. The CDR3 totals 14 residues. The complete variable domain, with remaining parts taken from reference TRBV30 and TRBJ1-5, reads SQTIHQWPATLVQPVGSPLSLECTVEGTSNPNLYWYRQAAGRGLQLLFYSVGIGQISSEVPQNLSASRPQDRQFILSSKKLLLSDSGFYLCAWSAGDSNQPQHFGDGTRLSIL.

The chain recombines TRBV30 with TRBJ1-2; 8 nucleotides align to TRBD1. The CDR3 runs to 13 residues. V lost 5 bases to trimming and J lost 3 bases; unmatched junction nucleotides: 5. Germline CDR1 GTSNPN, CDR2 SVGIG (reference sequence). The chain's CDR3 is CAWEGQVHYGYTF. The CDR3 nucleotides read TGTGCCTGGGAGGGACAGGTTCACTATGGCTACACCTTC.

The chain's CDR3 is CASSLDGGIYGYTF. The CDR3 region has the DNA TGTGCCAGCAGTTTGGACGGGGGGATCTATGGCTACACCTTC. The V call is TRBV2, the J call TRBJ1-2; a weak D match, TRBD1 (5 bases). The V gene lost 5 bases and the J gene lost 4 bases, with 14 bases spanning the gap. The CDR3 contains 14 residues. In germline, CDR1 is SNHLY, CDR2 FYNNEI.

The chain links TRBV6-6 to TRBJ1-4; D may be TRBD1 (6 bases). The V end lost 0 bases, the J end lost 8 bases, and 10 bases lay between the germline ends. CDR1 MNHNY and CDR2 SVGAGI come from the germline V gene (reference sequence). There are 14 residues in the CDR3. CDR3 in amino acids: CASSYSYRVEKLFF. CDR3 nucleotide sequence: TGTGCCAGCAGTTACTCGTACAGGGTCGAAAAACTGTTTTTT.

This CDR3 reads CASSGGRSMNTEAFF. The DNA for the CDR3 is TGTGCCAGCAGCGGGGGTAGGTCCATGAACACTGAAGCTTTCTTT. V gene TRBV2 combines with J gene TRBJ1-1; weak D call: TRBD1 (5 bases). The CDR3 loop spans 15 amino acids. The V gene lost 6 bases and the J gene lost 0 bases, with 14 bases spanning the gap. In germline, CDR1 is SNHLY, CDR2 FYNNEI.

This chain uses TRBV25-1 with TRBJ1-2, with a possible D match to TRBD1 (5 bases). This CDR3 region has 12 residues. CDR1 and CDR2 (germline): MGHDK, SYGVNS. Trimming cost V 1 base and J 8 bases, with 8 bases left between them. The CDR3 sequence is CASSESGWGYTF. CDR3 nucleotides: TGTGCCAGCAGTGAATCAGGGTGGGGCTACACCTTC.